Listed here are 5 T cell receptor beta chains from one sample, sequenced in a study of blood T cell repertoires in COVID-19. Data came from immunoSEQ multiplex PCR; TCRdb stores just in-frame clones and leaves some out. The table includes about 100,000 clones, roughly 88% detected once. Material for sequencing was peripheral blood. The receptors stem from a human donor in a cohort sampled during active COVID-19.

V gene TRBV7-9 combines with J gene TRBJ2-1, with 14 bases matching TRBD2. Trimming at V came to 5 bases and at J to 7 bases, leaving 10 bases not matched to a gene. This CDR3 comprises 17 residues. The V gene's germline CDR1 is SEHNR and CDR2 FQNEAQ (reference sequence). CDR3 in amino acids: CASSQPRTSGGSNEQFF. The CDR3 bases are TGTGCCAGCAGCCAACCAAGGACTAGCGGGGGGTCTAATGAGCAGTTCTTC.

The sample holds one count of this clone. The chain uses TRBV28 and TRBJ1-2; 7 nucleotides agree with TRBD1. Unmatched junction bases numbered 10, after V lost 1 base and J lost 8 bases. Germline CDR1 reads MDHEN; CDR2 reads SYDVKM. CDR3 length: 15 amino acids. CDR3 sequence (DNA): TGTGCCAGCAGTTTATTGCAAAGACAGGGCCAGGGCTACACCTTC. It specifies CASSLLQRQGQGYTF.

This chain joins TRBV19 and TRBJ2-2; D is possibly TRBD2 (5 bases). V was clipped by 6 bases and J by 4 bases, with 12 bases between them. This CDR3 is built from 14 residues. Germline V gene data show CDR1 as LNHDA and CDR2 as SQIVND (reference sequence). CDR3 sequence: CASSLTRGTGELFF. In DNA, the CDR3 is TGTGCCAGTAGCCTTACTAGAGGCACCGGGGAGCTGTTTTTT.

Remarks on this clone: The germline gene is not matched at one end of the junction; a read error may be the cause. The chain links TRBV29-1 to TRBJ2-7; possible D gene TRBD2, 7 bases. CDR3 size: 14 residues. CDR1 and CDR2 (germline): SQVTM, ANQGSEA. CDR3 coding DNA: TGCAGCGTTAAAGAGGCCGGGGGGCATGACGAGCAGTACTTC. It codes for CSVKEAGGHDEQYF.

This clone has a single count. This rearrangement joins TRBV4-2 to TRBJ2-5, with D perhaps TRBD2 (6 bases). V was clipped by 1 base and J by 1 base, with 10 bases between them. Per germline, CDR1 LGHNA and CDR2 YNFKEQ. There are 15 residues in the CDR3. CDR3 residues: CASSQAPGLQETQYF. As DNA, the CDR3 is TGTGCCAGCAGCCAAGCCCCGGGACTCCAAGAGACCCAGTACTTC.